Listed here are 3 T cell receptor beta chains from one sample, sequenced in a study of T cell repertoires in cytomegalovirus infection. These receptors have no known antigen. One entry per CDR3 protein results from TCRdb running MiXCR on the reads. The repertoire has hundreds of thousands of distinct CDR3 sequences, under 55% of them found once; the top ten carry approximately 40%. The material was cultured PBMCs, obtained from culture after CMV antigen stimulation. These receptors were collected from a human donor in good health (CMV status not recorded). Some clones in this sample may be carry-over from other donors' samples.

The chain employs TRBV28 and TRBJ1-2, with D unresolved. The V end was cut by 3 bases, the J end by 5 bases, with 13 bases between. The V gene's germline CDR1 is MDHEN and CDR2 SYDVKM. This CDR3 has 14 residues. CDR3: CASSFPLTSYGYTF. CDR3 nucleotide sequence: TGTGCCAGCAGTTTCCCCTTGACATCTTATGGCTACACCTTC.

The rearrangement uses TRBV6-1 and TRBJ1-4, with a possible D match to TRBD1 (5 bases). Trimming removed 8 bases at V and 8 bases at J, with 15 bases between. The CDR3 is 13 residues long. Germline V gene data show CDR1 as MNHNS and CDR2 as SASEGT. CDR3 sequence reads: CASWAWGDEKLFF. The CDR3, as DNA: TGTGCCAGCTGGGCCTGGGGGGACGAAAAACTGTTTTTT.

This chain connects TRBV7-2 to TRBJ1-3; maybe TRBD1 (5 bases). Germline V CDR1 and CDR2: SGHTA, FQGNSA. Trimming took off 1 base at V and 6 bases at J, with 10 bases between the two ends. CDR3 size: 14 residues. The CDR3 loop reads CASSLGGSANTIYF. For the CDR3, the DNA is TGTGCCAGCAGCTTAGGGGGCAGCGCAAACACCATATATTTT.